The rows below give T cell receptor beta chains drawn from one sample of a study of blood T cell repertoires in COVID-19. Sequenced by immunoSEQ multiplex PCR; TCRdb stores in-frame clones only, minus some. The profile shows roughly 100,000 clones, approximately 90% of them singletons. The sequencing sample was made of peripheral blood. The receptors originated from a human donor with COVID-19, enrolled during active disease. The donor label of this sample is uncertain. The conserved cysteine and the conserved F or W are not part of the CDR3 here. Clone size is given for some rows only: seen once, a few or many times, or a class if the clone is expanded.

size: .
J: TRBJ2-7
V: TRBV23-1
CDR3: ASRGRFYEQY

size: .
J: TRBJ1-5
V: TRBV19
CDR3: ASTRELYSNQPQH

size: few
J: TRBJ2-3
V: TRBV13
CDR3: ASSSQGQSLTDTQY

size: .
J: TRBJ2-7
V: TRBV6-1
CDR3: ASSVAGVIYEQY

size: .
J: TRBJ2-1
V: TRBV10-1
CDR3: ASGLAGGEQF

size: once
J: TRBJ1-5
V: TRBV4-1
CDR3: ASSQDSARVEYSNQPQH

size: once
J: TRBJ1-1
V: TRBV11-2
CDR3: ASSLGAAATEAF

size: .
J: TRBJ2-5
V: TRBV19
CDR3: ASSHLPGNQETQY

size: .
J: TRBJ1-1
V: TRBV6-5
CDR3: ASRPTDRGTEAF

size: once
J: TRBJ1-3
V: TRBV6-6
CDR3: ASSYQDYSGNTIY

size: .
J: TRBJ1-2
V: TRBV5-1
CDR3: ASSGRADNYGYT

size: .
J: TRBJ1-5
V: TRBV6-5
CDR3: ASSFGGEQPQH

size: .
J: TRBJ1-2
V: TRBV6-6
CDR3: ASSYGSATNYGYT

size: .
J: TRBJ1-2
V: TRBV7-9
CDR3: ASSFEGQGGT

size: .
J: TRBJ2-5
V: TRBV27
CDR3: ASSLWTSGGRETQY